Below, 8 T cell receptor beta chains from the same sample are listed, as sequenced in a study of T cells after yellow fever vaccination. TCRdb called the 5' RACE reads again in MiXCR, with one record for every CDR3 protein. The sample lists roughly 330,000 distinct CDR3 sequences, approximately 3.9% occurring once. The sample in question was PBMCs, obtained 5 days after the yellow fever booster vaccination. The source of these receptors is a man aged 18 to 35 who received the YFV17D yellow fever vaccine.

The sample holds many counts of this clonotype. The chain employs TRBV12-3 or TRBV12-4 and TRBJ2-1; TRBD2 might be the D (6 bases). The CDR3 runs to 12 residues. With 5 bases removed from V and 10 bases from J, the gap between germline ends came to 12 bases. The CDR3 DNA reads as TGTGCCAGCAGTCCCGGGGGTGGGGAGCAGTTCTTC. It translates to CASSPGGGEQFF.

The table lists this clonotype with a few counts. CDR3 region: CASSWARAVPAYGYTF. In DNA form, the CDR3 reads TGTGCCAGCAGTTGGGCGAGGGCAGTCCCAGCCTATGGCTACACCTTC. V usage is TRBV27 and J usage is TRBJ1-2, with D uncertain. The germline V and J ends were trimmed by 4 bases and 4 bases, with 19 bases remaining between them. The CDR3 has 16 amino acids. Per the germline V gene, CDR1 is MNHEY and CDR2 is SMNVEV (reference sequence).

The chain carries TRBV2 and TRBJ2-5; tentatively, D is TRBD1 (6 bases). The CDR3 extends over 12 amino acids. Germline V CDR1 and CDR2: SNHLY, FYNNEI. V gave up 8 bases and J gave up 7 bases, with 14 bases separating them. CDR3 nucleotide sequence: TGTGCCAGCTCCAGGGGTTGGGGGACCCAGTACTTC. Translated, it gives CASSRGWGTQYF.

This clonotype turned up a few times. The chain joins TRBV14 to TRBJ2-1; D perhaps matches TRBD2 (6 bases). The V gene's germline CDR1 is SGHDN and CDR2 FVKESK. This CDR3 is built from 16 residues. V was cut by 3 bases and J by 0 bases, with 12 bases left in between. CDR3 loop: CASSQGGDISYNEQFF. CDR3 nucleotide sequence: TGTGCCAGCAGCCAGGGCGGGGATATCTCCTACAATGAGCAGTTCTTC.

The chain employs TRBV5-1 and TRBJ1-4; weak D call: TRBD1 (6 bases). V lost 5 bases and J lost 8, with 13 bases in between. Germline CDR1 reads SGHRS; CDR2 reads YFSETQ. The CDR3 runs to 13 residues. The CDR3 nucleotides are TGCGCCAGCAGGACGCCAGGGGAGGAAAAACTGTTTTTT. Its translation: CASRTPGEEKLFF.

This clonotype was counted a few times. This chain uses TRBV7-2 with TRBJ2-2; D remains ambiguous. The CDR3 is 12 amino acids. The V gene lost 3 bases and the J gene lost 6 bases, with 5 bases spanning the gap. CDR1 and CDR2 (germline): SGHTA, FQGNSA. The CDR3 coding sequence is TGTGCCAGCAGCTTTCAAGCCGGGGAGCTGTTTTTT. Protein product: CASSFQAGELFF.

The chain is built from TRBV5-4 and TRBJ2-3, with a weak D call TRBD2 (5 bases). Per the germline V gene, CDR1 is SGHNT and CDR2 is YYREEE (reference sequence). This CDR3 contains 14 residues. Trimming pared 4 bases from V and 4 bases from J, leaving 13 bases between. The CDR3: CASSAIATADTQYF. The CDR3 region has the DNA TGTGCCAGCAGCGCAATAGCGACCGCAGATACGCAGTATTTT.

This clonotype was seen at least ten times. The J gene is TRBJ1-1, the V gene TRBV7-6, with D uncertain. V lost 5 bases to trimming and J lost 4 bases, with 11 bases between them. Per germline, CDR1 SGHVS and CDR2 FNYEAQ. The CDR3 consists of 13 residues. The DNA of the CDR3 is TGTGCCAGCAGCCTGGACCTTGGCACTGAAGCTTTCTTT. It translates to CASSLDLGTEAFF.